This entry features one T cell receptor (beta chain) sequence. The data were obtained in a study of human T cells and chemical hapten exposure. Looking at the study overall: The study lasted roughly 26 weeks, and patients were dosed weekly with diphenylcyclopropenone on the scalp throughout.

TCRdb ran MiXCR on the RACE reads and lists one entry per CDR3 protein. The sample contains about 71,000 distinct CDR3 sequences, roughly 10% of which appear only once. Time point noted: patch test 3, about 24 weeks after DPC sensitization. Stated treatment: therapeutic diphenylcyclopropenone sensitization with weekly scalp DPC. This CDR3 has 12 amino acids. V dropped 4 bases and J dropped 10 bases, with 11 bases sitting between them. Germline lookup yields CDR1 SQVTM and CDR2 ANQGSEA. This receptor was obtained from a woman in her forties or fifties with alopecia areata. Some clones in this sample may be carry-over from other donors' samples. The chain is built from TRBV29-1 and TRBJ1-6, with D unclear. This specimen consisted of whole blood, obtained in connection with sensitization to the hapten diphenylcyclopropenone (DPC). This chain's CDR3 is CSVGEGRSPLHF. CDR3 in DNA: TGCAGCGTTGGTGAAGGGCGGTCACCCCTCCACTTT.